The sequence of this TCR beta chain was determined in a study of early T cells in non-severe SARS-CoV-2 infection. The wider study: Bulk RNA isolated from unsorted whole blood underwent sequencing; chains were not paired.

A few counts support this clonotype. What it recognizes is unknown. The trim removed 2 bases at V and 9 bases at J, leaving 3 bases unmatched. Germline V gene lookup returns CDR1 MNHNY and CDR2 SVGAGI (reference sequence). The CDR3 spans 13 residues. Individual cDNA molecules received unique molecular identifiers during library preparation. TCRdb analysed the 5' RACE reads with MiXCR anew, one entry per CDR3 protein. The sample has some 33,000 distinct CDR3 sequences, approximately 6% seen once. Study conclusions and caveats: VDJdb matching skewed toward anti-spike CD8 responses, missing private and CD4 specificities.

This receptor was taken from an adult who was a healthcare worker with PCR-confirmed SARS-CoV-2 infection or an uninfected control (not recorded which). The rearrangement uses TRBV6-6 and TRBJ2-1; TRBD1 aligns across 8 bases. Sequenced sample: whole blood. CDR3 amino acids: CASSYRDRGEQFF. The CDR3 nucleotides read TGTGCCAGCAGTTACCGAGACAGGGGTGAGCAGTTCTTC.